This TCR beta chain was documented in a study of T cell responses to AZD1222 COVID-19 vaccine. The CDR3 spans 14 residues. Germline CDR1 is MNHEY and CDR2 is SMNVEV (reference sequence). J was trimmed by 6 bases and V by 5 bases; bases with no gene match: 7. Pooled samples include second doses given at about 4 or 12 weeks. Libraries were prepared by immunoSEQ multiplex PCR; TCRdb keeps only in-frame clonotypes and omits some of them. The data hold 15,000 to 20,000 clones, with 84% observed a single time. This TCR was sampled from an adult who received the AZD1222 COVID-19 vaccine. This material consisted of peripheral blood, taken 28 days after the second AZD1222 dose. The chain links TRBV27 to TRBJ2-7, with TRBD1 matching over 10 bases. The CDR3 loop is CASSTGTGAFEQYF. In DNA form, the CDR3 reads TGTGCCAGCAGTACGGGGACAGGGGCATTCGAGCAGTACTTC.